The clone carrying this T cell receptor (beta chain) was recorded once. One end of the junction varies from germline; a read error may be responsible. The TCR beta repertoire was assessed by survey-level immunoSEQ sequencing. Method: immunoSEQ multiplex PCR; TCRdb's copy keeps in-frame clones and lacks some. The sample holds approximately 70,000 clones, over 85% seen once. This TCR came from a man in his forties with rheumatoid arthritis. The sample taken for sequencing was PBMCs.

The CDR3 region is CASSRYTGDF. CDR3 DNA sequence: TGTGCCAGCAGTCGATATACAGGGGACTTC. This chain connects TRBV5-8 to TRBJ2-7; TRBD1 matches at 7 bases. Germline V gene sequence: CDR1 SGHTS, CDR2 YDEGEE. The CDR3 spans 10 residues.